This T cell receptor (beta chain) was identified in a study of blood T cell repertoires in COVID-19. Overall study: PBMCs, B-cell-depleted T cells, or T cells were the source of the cDNA or gDNA that made up the material.

Per the original methods: Reference gene primer amplification in the assay estimated nucleated cell counts. Clones were sequenced by immunoSEQ multiplex PCR, and TCRdb holds only the in-frame ones, with some missing. That table is the source of V, J and clone size, and D and trimming were worked out from the DNA. The table has 130,000 to 150,000 clones, more than 75% seen once. This study enrolled people aged about 18 to 95 from roughly 22 US geographic areas. Cohort placement rested on clinical history that participants reported themselves. This clone was recorded at least ten times. Trimming left V 0 bases short and J 8 bases short, with 10 bases between. This CDR3 has 14 residues. Germline V gene sequence: CDR1 LGHNA, CDR2 YSLEER.

The sequence was collected from a woman in her twenties or thirties with acute COVID-19. The chain joins TRBV4-3 to TRBJ1-4; the D is unclear. Sequencing was done on a sample of PBMCs or T cells enriched from blood (not recorded which). The CDR3 DNA sequence: TGCGCCAGCAGCCAAGATTTACAACAGGAAAAACTGTTTTTT. Translated: CASSQDLQQEKLFF.